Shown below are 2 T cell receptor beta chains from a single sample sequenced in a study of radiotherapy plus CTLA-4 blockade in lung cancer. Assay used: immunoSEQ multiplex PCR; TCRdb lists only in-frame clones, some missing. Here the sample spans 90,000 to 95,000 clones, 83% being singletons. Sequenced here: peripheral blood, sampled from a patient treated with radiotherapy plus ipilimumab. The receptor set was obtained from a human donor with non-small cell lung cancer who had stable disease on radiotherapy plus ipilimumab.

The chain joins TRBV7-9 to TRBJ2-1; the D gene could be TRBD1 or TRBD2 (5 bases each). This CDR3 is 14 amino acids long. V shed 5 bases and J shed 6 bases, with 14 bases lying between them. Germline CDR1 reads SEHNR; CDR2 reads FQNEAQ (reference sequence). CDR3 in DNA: TGTGCCAGCAGCGAACAGAGGGGCCTCAATGAGCAGTTCTTC. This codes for CASSEQRGLNEQFF.

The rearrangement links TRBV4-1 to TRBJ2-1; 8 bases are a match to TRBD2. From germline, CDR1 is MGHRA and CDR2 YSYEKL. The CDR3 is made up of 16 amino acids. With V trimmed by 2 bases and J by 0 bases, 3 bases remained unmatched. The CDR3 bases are TGCGCCAGCAGCCAAACTAGCGGCAGCTCCTACAATGAGCAGTTCTTC. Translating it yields CASSQTSGSSYNEQFF.